The T cell receptor beta chain under discussion was sequenced for a study of blood T cell repertoires in COVID-19. Study details: Samples of COVID-19 (acute and convalescent) were obtained from the United States, Italy and Spain. Sample material is recorded as cDNA or gDNA derived from T cells, B-cell-depleted T cells, or PBMCs.

In the original workflow: Amplified reference gene primers provided the basis for estimating nucleated cell counts. Using immunoSEQ multiplex PCR, the repertoire was profiled, and TCRdb retains in-frame clones only, with some absent. Clone size and V and J calls were adopted from that table, with D and trimming inferred from the DNA. The sample lists 150,000 to 200,000 clones; under 80% were seen once. The CDR3 totals 13 residues. The receptor comes from a man between 45 and 60 years old who had recovered from COVID-19. Sequencing was carried out using peripheral blood. This chain joins TRBV21-1 and TRBJ2-1; TRBD2 is the table's D call and was not checked against the DNA. TRBV21-1 is classified as a pseudogene. The CDR3 nucleotides are TGTGCCTGGCCGGGACTAGAACCTAATGAGCAGTTCTTC. Translating it yields CAWPGLEPNEQFF.